Shown below are 21 T cell receptor beta chains from a single sample sequenced in a study of CD8 T cells in Susac syndrome. The RNA input was about 0.45 to 1 ug, and it was reverse transcribed with random hexamers. TCRdb called the immunoSEQ multiplex PCR reads again in MiXCR, with one record for every CDR3 protein. The sample lists approximately 230,000 distinct CDR3 sequences; 93% were seen once. Sequencing input: CD4+ T cells from PBMCs. Every receptor here comes from a human donor with multiple sclerosis.

The rearrangement joins TRBV11-2 to TRBJ2-7; 7 bases agree with TRBD2. CDR3 length equals 15 residues. Germline CDR1 is SGHAT and CDR2 is FQNNGV. V dropped 5 bases and J dropped 6; count of bases not matched to a gene: 13. The CDR3 reads CASSRGSGGILEQYF. The CDR3 DNA is TGTGCCAGCAGCCGCGGATCCGGGGGGATCCTCGAGCAGTACTTC.

This clonotype was found once. The V and J genes are TRBV4-1 and TRBJ2-3; D is unclear. V shed 1 base and J shed 5 bases, with 16 bases lying between them. The CDR3 is 16 amino acids. Germline V CDR1 and CDR2: MGHRA, YSYEKL. The CDR3 loop is CASSQALGLVGDTQYF. As DNA, the CDR3 is TGCGCCAGCAGCCAAGCTTTAGGGCTAGTTGGAGATACGCAGTATTTT.

The V call is TRBV28, the J call TRBJ1-1, with a possible D match to TRBD1 (5 bases). This CDR3 is built from 12 residues. V lost 7 bases to trimming and J lost 2 bases, with 8 bases between them. Germline V gives CDR1 MDHEN, CDR2 SYDVKM. CDR3 nucleotide sequence: TGTGCCAGCATGACAGCTAACACTGAAGCTTTCTTT. Its translation is CASMTANTEAFF.

V is TRBV10-3 and J is TRBJ2-5; D is perhaps TRBD1 or TRBD2 (6 bases each). The CDR3 has 16 residues. V shed 3 bases and J shed 1 base, with 15 bases lying between them. Germline V CDR1 and CDR2: ENHRY, SYGVKD. The CDR3 DNA follows: TGTGCCATCAGTGATCGGGGCGGAGGGGGCCAAGAGACCCAGTACTTC. It codes for CAISDRGGGGQETQYF.

The CDR3 loop is CAWSQVRDTENYGYTF. CDR3 coding DNA: TGTGCCTGGAGTCAGGTGCGGGACACGGAAAACTATGGCTACACCTTC. The rearrangement uses TRBV30 and TRBJ1-2; weak D call: TRBD1 (6 bases). The germline CDR1 and CDR2 sequences are GTSNPN and SVGIG (reference sequence). The CDR3 contains 16 residues. V was cut by 2 bases and J by 2 bases, with 18 bases left in between.

The chain carries TRBV29-1 and TRBJ2-1; D assignment may be TRBD1 or TRBD2 (6 bases each). The CDR3 loop spans 11 amino acids. Germline V gene lookup returns CDR1 SQVTM and CDR2 ANQGSEA. V was clipped by 7 bases and J by 10 bases, with 14 bases between them. The CDR3 protein is CSGGGLGEQFF. The CDR3 nucleotides read TGCAGCGGTGGGGGGCTAGGAGAGCAGTTCTTC.

This chain connects TRBV30 to TRBJ1-2; perhaps TRBD1 as D (5 bases). V dropped 4 bases and J dropped 7 bases, with 16 bases sitting between them. The CDR3 has 13 residues. Germline values: CDR1 GTSNPN, CDR2 SVGIG (reference sequence). CDR3 protein: CAWTVGGWSGYTF. In DNA form, the CDR3 reads TGTGCCTGGACGGTGGGGGGTTGGAGTGGCTACACCTTC.

The V and J genes are TRBV19 and TRBJ1-5, with no clear D. CDR3 length: 12 amino acids. V was cut by 3 bases and J by 5 bases, with 5 bases left in between. From germline, CDR1 is LNHDA and CDR2 SQIVND (reference sequence). The CDR3 sequence is CASSILYQPQHF. In DNA, the CDR3 is TGTGCCAGTAGTATTCTTTATCAGCCCCAGCATTTT.

The chain uses TRBV29-1 and TRBJ1-1, with 7 bases lining up with TRBD1. Trimming at V came to 6 bases and at J to 6 bases, leaving 10 bases not matched to a gene. Per the germline V gene, CDR1 is SQVTM and CDR2 is ANQGSEA. This CDR3 is 13 amino acids long. This CDR3 reads CSVATGMVSEAFF. DNA of the CDR3: TGCAGCGTCGCGACAGGGATGGTTTCTGAAGCTTTCTTT.

The chain has TRBV6-2 or TRBV6-3 and TRBJ1-1, with 7 bases fitting TRBD1. CDR1 is MNHEY, CDR2 SVGEGT, per germline. V shed 2 bases, J shed 3 bases, and the junction held 6 bases outside the gene matches. The CDR3 is 15 amino acids. The DNA for the CDR3 is TGTGCCAGCAGTTACGACCCAAGGGGGCACACTGAAGCTTTCTTT. Translated: CASSYDPRGHTEAFF.

The gene calls are TRBV19 and TRBJ1-2; D ambiguous. The germline gives CDR1 LNHDA, CDR2 SQIVND (reference sequence). The V end was cut by 5 bases, the J end by 4 bases, with 14 bases between. The length of the CDR3 is 14 residues. This chain's CDR3 is CASSPTGESYGYTF. The CDR3 DNA follows: TGTGCCAGTAGTCCGACGGGTGAGAGCTATGGCTACACCTTC. Full variable domain (rest looked up from reference TRBV19 and TRBJ1-2): DGGITQSPKYLFRKEGQNVTLSCEQNLNHDAMYWYRQDPGQGLRLIYYSQIVNDFQKGDIAEGYSVSREKKESFPLTVTSAQKNPTAFYLCASSPTGESYGYTFGSGTRLTVV.

The V call is TRBV7-9, the J call TRBJ1-5, with TRBD1 as a possible D gene (5 bases). The germline V and J ends were trimmed by 5 bases and 0 bases, with 8 bases remaining between them. The germline gives CDR1 SEHNR, CDR2 FQNEAQ (reference sequence). The length of the CDR3 is 14 residues. Here the CDR3 DNA reads TGTGCCAGCAGCGCAGGGAATAGCAATCAGCCCCAGCATTTT. It specifies CASSAGNSNQPQHF.

V usage is TRBV7-8 and J usage is TRBJ2-7; D is tentatively TRBD1 or TRBD2 (5 bases each). The germline V gene has CDR1 SGHVS and CDR2 FQNEAQ. Between the trimmed V and J ends, which lost 1 base and 3 bases, there was a span of 19 bases. This CDR3 is built from 17 residues. CDR3 nucleotide sequence: TGTGCCAGCAGCTTAGGAAGTGGGGGTCATCGCTTCTACGAGCAGTACTTC. Translating it yields CASSLGSGGHRFYEQYF.

V gene TRBV19 combines with J gene TRBJ2-6; D is perhaps TRBD2 (6 bases). The V gene lost 6 bases and the J gene lost 0 bases, with 12 bases spanning the gap. This CDR3 contains 16 residues. The germline V gene encodes CDR1 LNHDA and CDR2 SQIVND (reference sequence). CDR3 sequence reads: CASSTGGISGANVLTF. For the CDR3, the DNA is TGTGCCAGTAGCACTGGGGGGATCTCTGGGGCCAACGTCCTGACTTTC.

The chain joins TRBV29-1 to TRBJ2-5; D remains ambiguous. The CDR3 spans 11 residues. The germline V gene encodes CDR1 SQVTM and CDR2 ANQGSEA. The V and J ends lost 4 bases and 4 bases respectively, with 7 bases between them. The CDR3 DNA reads as TGCAGCGTTGTGGGTTTAGAGACCCAGTACTTC. Translated, it gives CSVVGLETQYF.

This chain uses TRBV9 with TRBJ2-2; 7 bases map to TRBD2. The CDR3 sequence is 19 residues long. V gave up 3 bases and J gave up 1 base; unmatched junction bases: 15. The germline CDR1 and CDR2 sequences are SGDLS and YYNGEE. CDR3 in amino acids: CASSENMGGGLLNTGELFF. As DNA, the CDR3 is TGTGCCAGCAGCGAAAACATGGGGGGGGGACTCTTGAACACCGGGGAGCTGTTTTTT.

The rearrangement links TRBV5-1 to TRBJ1-4, with a possible D match to TRBD1 (5 bases). Germline V CDR1 and CDR2: SGHRS, YFSETQ. This CDR3 region has 15 residues. The ends were cut back, 4 bases at V and 0 bases at J, with 10 bases in the middle. CDR3 loop: CASSGQGATNEKLFF. In DNA form, the CDR3 reads TGCGCCAGCAGCGGGCAGGGCGCAACTAATGAAAAACTGTTTTTT.

The chain employs TRBV29-1 and TRBJ1-5, with TRBD1 matching 10 bases. Trimming took 6 bases from V and 5 from J; bases not matched to a gene: 7. Germline loops: CDR1 SQVTM, CDR2 ANQGSEA. This CDR3 has 14 residues. The CDR3 sequence: CSVVGQGKDQPQHF. The CDR3 coding sequence is TGCAGCGTGGTGGGACAGGGGAAGGATCAGCCCCAGCATTTT.

This chain uses TRBV4-1 with TRBJ1-3; D is unresolved. The V end was cut by 0 bases, the J end by 0 bases, with 9 bases between. Germline-derived CDR1 and CDR2 are MGHRA and YSYEKL. CDR3 length: 16 residues. CDR3 sequence: CASSQERRNSGNTIYF. The DNA for the CDR3 is TGCGCCAGCAGCCAAGAACGCAGGAACTCTGGAAACACCATATATTTT.

The V and J genes are TRBV4-1 and TRBJ1-3; 7 nucleotides line up with TRBD1. Germline assignment: CDR1 MGHRA and CDR2 YSYEKL. The CDR3 consists of 16 residues. V lost 2 bases, J lost 0 bases, and 4 bases stayed unmatched. The CDR3 region has the DNA TGCGCCAGCAGCCAACTGACAGGGCGCTCTGGAAACACCATATATTTT. It is translated as CASSQLTGRSGNTIYF.

The V and J genes are TRBV3-1 and TRBJ1-2, with D possibly being TRBD1 (5 bases). The CDR3 is 14 residues long. Germline CDR1 and CDR2: LGHDT and YNNKEL (reference sequence). V was clipped by 5 bases and J by 5 bases, with 15 bases between them. As DNA, the CDR3 is TGTGCCAGCAGCGAGGGACCGGCGGAATATGGCTACACCTTC. It encodes CASSEGPAEYGYTF.